This TCR beta chain is drawn from a study of blood T cell repertoires in COVID-19. Trimming stripped 5 bases from V and 0 bases from J, with 14 bases between. The CDR3 runs to 15 residues. Germline V lookup: CDR1 LNHDA, CDR2 SQIVND (reference sequence). Profiled with immunoSEQ multiplex PCR; TCRdb holds only in-frame clones, not every one. The data hold roughly 80,000 clones, with 70% to 90% observed a single time. Sequencing was carried out using peripheral blood. The chain links TRBV19 to TRBJ2-7, with D possibly TRBD1 on 5 matching bases. The sequence derives from a woman in her fifties or sixties with acute or convalescent COVID-19. The chain's CDR3 is CASSLGYRYSYEQYF. The CDR3 coding sequence is TGTGCCAGTAGTCTAGGATACAGGTACTCCTACGAGCAGTACTTC.